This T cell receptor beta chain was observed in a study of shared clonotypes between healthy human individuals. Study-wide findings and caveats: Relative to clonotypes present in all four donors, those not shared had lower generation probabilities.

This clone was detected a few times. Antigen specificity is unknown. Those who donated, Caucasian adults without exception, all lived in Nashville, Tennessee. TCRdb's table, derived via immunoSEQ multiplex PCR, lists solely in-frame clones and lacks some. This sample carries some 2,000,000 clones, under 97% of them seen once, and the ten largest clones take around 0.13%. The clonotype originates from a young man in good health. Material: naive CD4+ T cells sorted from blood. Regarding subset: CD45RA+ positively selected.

The CDR3 here is CAWSWTGGINEKLFF. CDR3 nucleotide sequence: TGTGCCTGGTCCTGGACAGGCGGGATTAATGAAAAACTGTTTTTT. This rearrangement joins TRBV30 to TRBJ1-4, with 7 bases fitting TRBD1. Germline V gene lookup returns CDR1 GTSNPN and CDR2 SVGIG (reference sequence). The CDR3 spans 15 residues. J was trimmed by 4 bases and V by 5 bases; bases with no gene match: 10.